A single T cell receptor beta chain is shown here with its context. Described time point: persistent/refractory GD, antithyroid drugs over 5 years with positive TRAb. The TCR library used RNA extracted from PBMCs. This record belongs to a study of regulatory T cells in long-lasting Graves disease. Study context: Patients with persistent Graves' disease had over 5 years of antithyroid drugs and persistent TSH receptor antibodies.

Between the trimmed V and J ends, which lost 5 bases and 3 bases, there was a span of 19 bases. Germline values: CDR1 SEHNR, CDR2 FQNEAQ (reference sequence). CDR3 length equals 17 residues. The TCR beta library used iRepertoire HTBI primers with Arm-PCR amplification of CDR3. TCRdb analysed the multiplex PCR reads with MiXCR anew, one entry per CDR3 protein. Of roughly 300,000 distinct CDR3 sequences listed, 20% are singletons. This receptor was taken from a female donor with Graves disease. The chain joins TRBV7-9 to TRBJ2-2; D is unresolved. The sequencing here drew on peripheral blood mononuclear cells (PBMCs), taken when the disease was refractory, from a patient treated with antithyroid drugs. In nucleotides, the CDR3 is TGTGCCAGCAGCCCACGAACCCGGTTTGGGGACACCGGGGAGCTGTTTTTT. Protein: CASSPRTRFGDTGELFF.